A few counts support the clone carrying this T cell receptor beta chain. The antigen is not known. This specimen comes from a study of identical twins. TCRdb reprocessed the 5' RACE reads with MiXCR, giving one entry per CDR3 protein. The repertoire has over 200,000 distinct CDR3 sequences, 5% to 7% of them found once; the top ten carry more than 14%. The CDR3 sequence is 13 residues long. V dropped 2 bases and J dropped 4 bases, with 8 bases sitting between them. Germline-derived CDR1 and CDR2 are MRHNA and SNTAGT. Study-level points and caveats: Out-of-frame sharing of TCR alpha in monozygotic twins was underestimated by models.

These data were also filed under a second study, of T cells expressing NK-cell markers. As that study records: Seven donors tested HCMV-seropositive and one tested seronegative among the eight sequenced.

Material: CD8+ T cells sorted from blood. This sequence was found in a woman younger than 30 in good health. The chain links TRBV6-4 to TRBJ1-1, with D unresolved. CDR3 sequence reads: CASSDPSSTEAFF. For the CDR3, the DNA is TGTGCCAGCAGTGACCCGAGCTCCACTGAAGCTTTCTTT.